The 15 T cell receptor beta chains below come from one sample, sequenced in a study of Ad26.COV2.S vaccination and SARS-CoV-2 variants. Treatment given: 15 to 20 received Ad26.COV2.S at low or high dose, single or two shots; a few received placebo; per-sample allocation not given. Following the first vaccine or placebo injection, samples were taken on day 63. Assay: immunoSEQ multiplex PCR; the TCRdb copy retains only in-frame clones and omits some. The sample holds some 390,000 clones, about 91% seen once. Source: peripheral blood, taken in a trial of Ad26.COV2.S vaccine versus placebo. The receptors originated from a person aged 18-60 years who received the Ad26.COV2.S COVID-19 vaccine or a placebo.

This clone was seen only a few times. The genes are TRBV19 and TRBJ2-5, with a tentative D call TRBD1 (5 bases). Germline lookup yields CDR1 LNHDA and CDR2 SQIVND (reference sequence). Trimming stripped 7 bases from V and 1 base from J, with 28 bases between. The CDR3 has 19 residues. CDR3 region: CASNGAPLGRNNVQETQYF. Written as DNA, the CDR3 is TGTGCCAGTAATGGGGCTCCCCTAGGGCGGAACAACGTCCAAGAGACCCAGTACTTC. The full variable domain, in which reference TRBV19 and TRBJ2-5 provide the parts outside the CDR3, is DGGITQSPKYLFRKEGQNVTLSCEQNLNHDAMYWYRQDPGQGLRLIYYSQIVNDFQKGDIAEGYSVSREKKESFPLTVTSAQKNPTAFYLCASNGAPLGRNNVQETQYFGPGTRLLVL.

As regards this clone: One end of the junction is discordant with germline, which a read error may explain. The V and J genes are TRBV2 and TRBJ2-7; 8 bases agree with TRBD2. From germline, CDR1 is SNHLY and CDR2 FYNNEI. The CDR3 has 14 amino acids. CDR3: CASCEAGVSYEQYF. The CDR3 region has the DNA TGTGCCAGCTGTGAAGCGGGAGTCTCCTACGAGCAGTACTTC.

This clone was observed once. V gene TRBV5-1 combines with J gene TRBJ2-1; the D gene is possibly TRBD2 (7 bases). The V and J ends lost 4 bases and 2 bases respectively, with 16 bases between them. Germline assignment: CDR1 SGHRS and CDR2 YFSETQ. The CDR3 sequence is 16 residues long. CDR3 in amino acids: CASSPGAAGPYNEQFF. The CDR3 DNA reads TGCGCCAGCAGCCCGGGGGCAGCGGGACCCTACAATGAGCAGTTCTTC.

In its sample, this clone was seen once. This chain uses TRBV2 with TRBJ1-4; D uncertain. The CDR3 extends over 16 amino acids. CDR1 is SNHLY and CDR2 is FYNNEI in the germline V gene. Trimming pared 6 bases from V and 0 bases from J, leaving 14 bases between. Here the CDR3 reads CASRQVLSATNEKLFF. CDR3 bases: TGTGCCAGCAGGCAGGTCCTATCTGCAACTAATGAAAAACTGTTTTTT. Variable domain in full (rest from reference TRBV2 and TRBJ1-4): EPEVTQTPSHQVTQMGQEVILRCVPISNHLYFYWYRQILGQKVEFLVSFYNNEISEKSEIFDDQFSVERPDGSNFTLKIRSTKLEDSAMYFCASRQVLSATNEKLFFGSGTQLSVL.

The CDR3 sequence is CASSPRMQVGTGELFF. The CDR3 DNA reads TGCGCCAGCAGCCCCCGTATGCAGGTTGGGACCGGGGAGCTGTTTTTT. The V and J genes are TRBV4-1 and TRBJ2-2; D is undetermined. V was shortened by 4 bases and J by 5 bases, with 17 bases between the two germline ends. The CDR3 loop spans 16 amino acids. Germline lookup yields CDR1 MGHRA and CDR2 YSYEKL.

V is TRBV9 and J is TRBJ2-6; D gene uncertain. V shed 2 bases and J shed 0 bases, with 3 bases lying between them. From germline, CDR1 is SGDLS and CDR2 YYNGEE. The CDR3 has 14 residues. In nucleotides, the CDR3 is TGTGCCAGCAGCGTTATCTCTGGGGCCAACGTCCTGACTTTC. Translating it yields CASSVISGANVLTF.

The rearrangement links TRBV5-6 to TRBJ2-7; 8 positions agree with TRBD1. From germline, CDR1 is SGHDT and CDR2 YYEEEE. The V gene end was trimmed by 3 bases and the J gene end by 6 bases; junction bases not matched to a gene: 8. The CDR3 totals 14 residues. CDR3 in DNA: TGTGCCAGCAGCTATCTCGGGACAGGCCCCGAGCAGTACTTC. This codes for CASSYLGTGPEQYF.

The V gene is TRBV12-3 or TRBV12-4, the J gene TRBJ1-1; tentative D call: TRBD1 (6 bases). The V gene lost 5 bases and the J gene lost 6 bases, with 13 bases spanning the gap. The CDR3 runs to 13 residues. CDR3 sequence (DNA): TGTGCCAGCAGTCCGCAGGGGATTCCTGAAGCTTTCTTT. Amino acid sequence: CASSPQGIPEAFF.

The chain has TRBV19 and TRBJ1-4; TRBD1 matches 7 bases. CDR3 length: 15 residues. Trimming took 6 bases from V and 5 from J; bases not matched to a gene: 9. In germline, CDR1 is LNHDA, CDR2 SQIVND (reference sequence). The chain's CDR3 is CASSLQGPPNEKLFF. DNA of the CDR3: TGTGCCAGTAGCCTACAGGGGCCCCCAAATGAAAAACTGTTTTTT.

The V gene is TRBV5-5, the J gene TRBJ1-2; 7 bases map to TRBD1. Losses at the gene ends were 4 bases for V and 7 bases for J; bases not matched to a gene: 7. Germline CDR1 is SGHKS and CDR2 is YYEKEE (reference sequence). This CDR3 has 13 amino acids. The CDR3: CASSPGGTSGYTF. Here the CDR3 DNA reads TGTGCCAGCAGCCCAGGGGGTACTAGTGGCTACACCTTC.

The chain joins TRBV6-2 or TRBV6-3 to TRBJ1-5; D uncertain. Germline V gene sequence: CDR1 MNHEY, CDR2 SVGEGT. CDR3 length equals 15 residues. Deletions cut 0 bases from V and 0 bases from J, with 6 bases between. DNA of the CDR3: TGTGCCAGCAGTTACTCGCGGCATAGCAATCAGCCCCAGCATTTT. As protein: CASSYSRHSNQPQHF.

V gene TRBV6-5 combines with J gene TRBJ2-2; unclear D gene. Trimming removed 2 bases from V and 5 bases from J, with 6 bases in between. In germline, CDR1 is MNHEY, CDR2 SVGAGI. CDR3 length: 13 amino acids. DNA of the CDR3: TGTGCCAGCAGTTACGGCCCGACCGGGGAGCTGTTTTTT. Residues: CASSYGPTGELFF.

V gene TRBV7-9 combines with J gene TRBJ2-3; possible D gene TRBD2, 5 bases. Germline CDR1 reads SEHNR; CDR2 reads FQNEAQ (reference sequence). Trimming cost V 4 bases and J 4 bases, with 18 bases left between them. This CDR3 is built from 16 residues. This CDR3 is CASSSRDGELADTQYF. The DNA for the CDR3 is TGTGCCAGCAGCTCCCGCGACGGGGAATTGGCAGATACGCAGTATTTT.

The J gene is TRBJ2-7, the V gene TRBV6-2 or TRBV6-3, with 7 nucleotides matching TRBD2. The CDR3 spans 13 residues. With 5 bases clipped from V and 2 bases from J, the junction kept 3 bases outside the gene matches. From germline, CDR1 is MNHEY and CDR2 SVGEGT. The CDR3 region has the DNA TGTGCCAGCAGTAGACTAGCCCCCTACGAGCAGTACTTC. Translation: CASSRLAPYEQYF.

The rearrangement uses TRBV4-1 and TRBJ2-5; TRBD2 matches 7 bases. V dropped 0 bases and J dropped 1; count of bases not matched to a gene: 5. This CDR3 contains 16 residues. Germline CDR1 is MGHRA and CDR2 is YSYEKL. CDR3 protein: CASSQEKAGIQETQYF. Here the CDR3 DNA reads TGCGCCAGCAGCCAAGAGAAAGCGGGGATCCAAGAGACCCAGTACTTC.